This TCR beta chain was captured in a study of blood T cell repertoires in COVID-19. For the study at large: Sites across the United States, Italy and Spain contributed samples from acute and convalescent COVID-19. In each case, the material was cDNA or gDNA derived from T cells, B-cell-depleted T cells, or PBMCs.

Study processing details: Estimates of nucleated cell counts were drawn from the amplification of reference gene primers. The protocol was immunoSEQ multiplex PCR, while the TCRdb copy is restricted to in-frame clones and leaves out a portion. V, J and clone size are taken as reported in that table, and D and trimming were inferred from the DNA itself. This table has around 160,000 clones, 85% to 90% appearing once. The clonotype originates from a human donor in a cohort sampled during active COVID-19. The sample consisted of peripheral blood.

The DNA of the CDR3 is TGTGCCAGCAGCTTTGGCGGCTCCTACGAGCAGTACTTC. This translates into CASSFGGSYEQYF. This chain uses TRBV7-2 with TRBJ2-7; D ambiguous. Germline V CDR1 and CDR2: SGHTA, FQGNSA. Trimming took off 3 bases at V and 0 bases at J, with 6 bases between the two ends. The CDR3 length is 13 residues.